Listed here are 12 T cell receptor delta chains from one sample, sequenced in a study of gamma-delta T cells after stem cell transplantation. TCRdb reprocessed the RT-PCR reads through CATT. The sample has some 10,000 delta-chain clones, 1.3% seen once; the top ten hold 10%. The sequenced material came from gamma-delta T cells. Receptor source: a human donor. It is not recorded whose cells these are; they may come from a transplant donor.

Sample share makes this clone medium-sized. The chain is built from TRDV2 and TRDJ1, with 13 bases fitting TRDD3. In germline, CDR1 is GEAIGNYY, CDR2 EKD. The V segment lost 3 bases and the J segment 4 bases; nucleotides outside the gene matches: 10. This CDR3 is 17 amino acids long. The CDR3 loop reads CACDALLGDTRDDKLIF. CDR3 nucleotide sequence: TGTGCCTGTGACGCTTTACTGGGGGATACGCGGGACGATAAACTCATCTTT.

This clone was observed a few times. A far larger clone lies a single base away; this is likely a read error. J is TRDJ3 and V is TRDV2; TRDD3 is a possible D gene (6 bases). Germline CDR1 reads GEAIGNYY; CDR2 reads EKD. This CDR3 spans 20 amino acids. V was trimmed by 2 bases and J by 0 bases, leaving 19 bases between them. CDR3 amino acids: CACDKAGRYDGSWDTRQMFF. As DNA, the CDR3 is TGTGCCTGTGACAAGGCTGGGAGATACGATGGCTCCTGGGACACCCGACAGATGTTTTTC.

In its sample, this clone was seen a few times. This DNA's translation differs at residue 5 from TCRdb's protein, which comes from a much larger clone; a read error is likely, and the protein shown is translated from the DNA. In DNA form, the CDR3 reads TGTGCCTGTGACAGGCTGGGGATATCCCCCGATAAACTCATCTTT. It is translated as CACDRLGISPDKLIF. The chain has TRDV2 and TRDJ1; 7 positions agree with TRDD3. This CDR3 comprises 15 residues. J gave up 3 bases and V 2 bases, and 8 bases lay outside the gene matches. CDR1 and CDR2 from the germline V gene are GEAIGNYY and EKD.

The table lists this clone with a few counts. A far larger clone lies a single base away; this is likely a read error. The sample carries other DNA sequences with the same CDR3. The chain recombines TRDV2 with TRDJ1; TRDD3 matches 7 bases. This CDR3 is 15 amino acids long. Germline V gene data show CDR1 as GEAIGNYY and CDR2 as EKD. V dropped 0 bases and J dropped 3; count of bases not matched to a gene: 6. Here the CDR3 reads CACDTVGDLPDKLIF. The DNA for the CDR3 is TGTGCCTGTGACACCGTGGGGGACTTGCCCGATAAACTCATCTTT.

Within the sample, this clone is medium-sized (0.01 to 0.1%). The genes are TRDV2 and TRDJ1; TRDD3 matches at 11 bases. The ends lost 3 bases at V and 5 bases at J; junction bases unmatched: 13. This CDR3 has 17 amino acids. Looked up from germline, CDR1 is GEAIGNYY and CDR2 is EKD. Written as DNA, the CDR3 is TGTGCCTGTGACGGTATACTGGGGGATAAACACCAAGATAAACTCATCTTT. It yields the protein CACDGILGDKHQDKLIF.

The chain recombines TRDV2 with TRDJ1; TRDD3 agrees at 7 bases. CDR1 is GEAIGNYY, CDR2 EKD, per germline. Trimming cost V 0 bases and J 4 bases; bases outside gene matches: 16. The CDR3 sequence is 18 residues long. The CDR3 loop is CACDTVGEADTQGDKLIF. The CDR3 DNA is TGTGCCTGTGACACCGTGGGGGAGGCGGATACGCAAGGCGATAAACTCATCTTT.

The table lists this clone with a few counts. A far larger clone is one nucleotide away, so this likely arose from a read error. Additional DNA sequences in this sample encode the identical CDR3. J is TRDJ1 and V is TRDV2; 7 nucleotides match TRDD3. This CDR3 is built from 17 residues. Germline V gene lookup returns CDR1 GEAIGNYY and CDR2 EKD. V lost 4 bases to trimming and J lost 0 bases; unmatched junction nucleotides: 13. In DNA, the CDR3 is TGTGCCTGTGATCTTCTACTGGCCGGGGGATACACCGATAAACTCATCTTT. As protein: CACDLLLAGGYTDKLIF.

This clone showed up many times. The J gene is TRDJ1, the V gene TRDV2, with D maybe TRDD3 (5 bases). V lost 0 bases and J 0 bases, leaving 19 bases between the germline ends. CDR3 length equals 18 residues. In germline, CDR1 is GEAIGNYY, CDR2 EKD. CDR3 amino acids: CACDTVIPSMGYTDKLIF. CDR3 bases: TGTGCCTGTGACACCGTCATACCCAGCATGGGATACACCGATAAACTCATCTTT.

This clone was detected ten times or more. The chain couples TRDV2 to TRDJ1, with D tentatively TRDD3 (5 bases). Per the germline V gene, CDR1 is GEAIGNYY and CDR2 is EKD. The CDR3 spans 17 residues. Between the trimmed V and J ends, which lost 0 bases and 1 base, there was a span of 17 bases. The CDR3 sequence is CACDTAGYWNTTDKLIF. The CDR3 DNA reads TGTGCCTGTGACACCGCAGGGTACTGGAACACCACCGATAAACTCATCTTT.

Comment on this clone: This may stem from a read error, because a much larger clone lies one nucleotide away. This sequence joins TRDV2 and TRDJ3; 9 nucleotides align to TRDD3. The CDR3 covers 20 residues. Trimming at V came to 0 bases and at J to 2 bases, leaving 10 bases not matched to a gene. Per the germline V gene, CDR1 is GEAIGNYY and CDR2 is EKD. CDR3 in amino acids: CACDTPGDTHGPWDTRQMFF. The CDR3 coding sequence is TGTGCCTGTGACACCCCGGGGGATACTCATGGCCCCTGGGACACCCGACAGATGTTTTTC.

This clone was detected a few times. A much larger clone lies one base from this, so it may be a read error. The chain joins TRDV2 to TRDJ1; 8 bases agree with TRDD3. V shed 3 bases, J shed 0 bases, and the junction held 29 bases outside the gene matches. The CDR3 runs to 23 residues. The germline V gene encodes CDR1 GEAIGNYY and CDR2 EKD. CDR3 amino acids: CACDVLRDPQGGDTRGDTDKLIF. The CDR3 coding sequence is TGTGCCTGTGACGTTCTCCGGGATCCTCAGGGAGGGGATACCAGGGGAGACACCGATAAACTCATCTTT.

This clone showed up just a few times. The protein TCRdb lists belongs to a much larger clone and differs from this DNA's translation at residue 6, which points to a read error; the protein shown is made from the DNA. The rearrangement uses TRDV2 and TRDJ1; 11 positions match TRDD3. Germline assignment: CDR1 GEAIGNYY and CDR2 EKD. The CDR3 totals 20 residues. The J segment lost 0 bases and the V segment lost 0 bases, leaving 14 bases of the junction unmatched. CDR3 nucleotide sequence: TGTGCCTGTGACACCCCATTCGGACCTGGGGGATACTCTTACACCGATAAACTCATCTTT. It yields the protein CACDTPFGPGGYSYTDKLIF.